A single sample gave rise to the 8 T cell receptor beta chains below, sequenced in a study of cytomegalovirus exposure and HLA in healthy donors. The PCR ran on 60 Vbeta and 13 Jbeta primers. TCRdb's copy holds only in-frame clones and misses some; the assay was immunoSEQ multiplex PCR. Of more than 250,000 clones listed, roughly 89% were seen once; the top ten hold roughly 2%. Sequences were obtained from PBMCs. The origin of the receptors is a woman younger than 30 in good health and CMV-seronegative.

V is TRBV5-6 and J is TRBJ2-3, with D possibly being TRBD1 (5 bases). CDR3 length equals 16 residues. Trimming removed 4 bases from V and 2 bases from J, with 17 bases in between. Germline assignment: CDR1 SGHDT and CDR2 YYEEEE. Here the CDR3 reads CASSPDLRVLTDTQYF. The CDR3 coding sequence is TGTGCCAGCAGCCCTGACCTCAGGGTCCTCACAGATACGCAGTATTTT.

The V and J genes are TRBV7-6 and TRBJ2-7; maybe TRBD2 (6 bases). Germline loops: CDR1 SGHVS, CDR2 FNYEAQ. The CDR3 runs to 13 residues. V lost 6 bases and J 8 bases, leaving 17 bases between the germline ends. CDR3 amino acids: CASRGDGGDKQYF. DNA for the CDR3: TGTGCCAGCAGGGGAGACGGGGGTGATAAGCAGTACTTC.

The V and J genes are TRBV30 and TRBJ2-5, with D maybe TRBD2 (5 bases). The CDR3 consists of 11 residues. Germline V gives CDR1 GTSNPN, CDR2 SVGIG (reference sequence). V was pared by 3 bases and J by 8 bases, with 10 bases between. The CDR3 nucleotides are TGTGCCTGGAGCTCGGCGGGCACCCAGTACTTC. Its protein product is CAWSSAGTQYF.

Concerning this clone itself: Other nucleotide sequences in the sample specify the same CDR3. The chain is built from TRBV18 and TRBJ1-1; D unclear. V was cut by 6 bases and J by 1 base, with 9 bases left in between. Germline lookup yields CDR1 KGHSH and CDR2 LQKENI. This CDR3 has 13 amino acids. CDR3 DNA sequence: TGTGCCAGCTCCCCGAGCGGGAACACTGAAGCTTTCTTT. Translation gives CASSPSGNTEAFF.

The sample holds one count of this clone. The chain employs TRBV5-6 and TRBJ1-4; 7 bases fit TRBD1. CDR3 length: 17 residues. Germline V gene lookup returns CDR1 SGHDT and CDR2 YYEEEE. With 4 bases clipped from V and 10 bases from J, the junction kept 19 bases outside the gene matches. CDR3 bases: TGTGCCAGCAGCCTGACGGGACAGCCTTCTCTAAGGGGAAAACTGTTTTTT. It codes for CASSLTGQPSLRGKLFF.

This clone was seen a handful of times. The rearrangement uses TRBV5-1 and TRBJ2-3, with D perhaps TRBD2 (6 bases). V dropped 0 bases and J dropped 5 bases, with 13 bases sitting between them. Germline CDR1 SGHRS, CDR2 YFSETQ. This CDR3 has 15 residues. In nucleotides, the CDR3 is TGCGCCAGCAGCTTGGAGGGACTCACCCAAGATACGCAGTATTTT. Translated, it gives CASSLEGLTQDTQYF. Variable domain in full (rest from reference TRBV5-1 and TRBJ2-3): KAGVTQTPRYLIKTRGQQVTLSCSPISGHRSVSWYQQTPGQGLQFLFEYFSETQRNKGNFPGRFSGRQFSNSRSEMNVSTLELGDSALYLCASSLEGLTQDTQYFGPGTRLTVL.

This chain joins TRBV19 and TRBJ2-2; tentatively, D is TRBD1 (6 bases). CDR1 and CDR2 (germline): LNHDA, SQIVND (reference sequence). Trimming shortened V by 5 bases and J by 2 bases, and 21 bases separated the two germline ends. The CDR3 spans 18 residues. The chain's CDR3 is CASSPRASWTDNTGELFF. CDR3 in DNA: TGTGCCAGTAGTCCCCGCGCCTCCTGGACAGATAACACCGGGGAGCTGTTTTTT.

This sequence joins TRBV6-5 and TRBJ2-7, with D perhaps TRBD1 (5 bases). This CDR3 has 14 amino acids. V was pared by 6 bases and J by 1 base, with 13 bases between. The germline V gene has CDR1 MNHEY and CDR2 SVGAGI. The CDR3 here is CASRMTATSYEQYF. The CDR3 coding sequence is TGTGCCAGCAGGATGACAGCGACATCCTACGAGCAGTACTTC.